A selection of T cell receptor beta chains follows, all from one sample in a study of shared clonotypes between healthy human individuals. TCRdb's table, derived via immunoSEQ multiplex PCR, lists solely in-frame clones and lacks some. The profile shows roughly 2,300,000 clones, about 90% of them singletons. The sequencing input was naive CD4+ T cells from PBMCs. Source of these receptors: a man between 18 and 35 years old in good health. Some clones in this sample may be carry-over from other donors' samples. The CDR3 runs from the conserved cysteine through the conserved F or W. Each record gives: V gene, D gene, clone size, J gene, CDR3 protein, CDR3 DNA. A D gene is named only where the DNA matches it firmly. Size is omitted from some rows. Given values are once, few, many or a class for expanded clones.

>TRBV28|TRBD1|.|TRBJ2-2
CASSITGVRTGELFF
TGTGCCAGCAGTATAACAGGGGTGCGGACCGGGGAGCTGTTTTTT
>TRBV2|.|.|TRBJ2-7
CASSTDEIPLNSF
TGTGCCAGTTCAACGGACGAAATTCCCTTGAATTCCTTC
>TRBV7-4|.|.|TRBJ1-5
CASSLGREVRNQPQHF
TGTGCCAGCAGCTTAGGCAGGGAGGTACGCAATCAGCCCCAGCATTTT
>TRBV5-4|.|.|TRBJ1-2
CASSSNMGDARGYTF
TGTGCCAGCAGCAGTAACATGGGTGATGCGCGAGGCTACACCTTC
>TRBV6-6|.|.|TRBJ2-3
CASSYGGPADTQYF
TGTGCCAGCAGTTATGGGGGCCCAGCGGATACGCAGTATTTT
>TRBV6-1|.|.|TRBJ1-4
CASSELSGSANEKLFF
TGTGCCAGCAGTGAACTTTCGGGCTCGGCTAATGAAAAACTGTTTTTT
>TRBV19|.|.|TRBJ1-1
CASSIRRGAATEAFF
TGTGCCAGTAGTATTCGTCGGGGGGCGGCCACTGAAGCTTTCTTT
>TRBV11-2|.|.|TRBJ2-1
CASSAGRWQGGSYNEQFF
TGTGCCAGCAGCGCCGGACGGTGGCAGGGCGGCTCCTACAATGAGCAGTTCTTC
>TRBV6-1|.|few|TRBJ1-5
CASTPDMINQPQHF
TGTGCCAGCACCCCGGACATGATCAATCAGCCCCAGCATTTT
>TRBV7-9|.|.|TRBJ2-1
CASTIRGRGEQFF
TGTGCCAGCACCATTCGCGGGCGGGGTGAGCAGTTCTTC
>TRBV5-4|TRBD1|.|TRBJ1-4
CASSSTGANEKLFF
TGTGCCAGCAGCTCGACAGGGGCTAATGAAAAACTGTTTTTT
>TRBV19|TRBD1|few|TRBJ1-2
CASFRTGGYGYTF
TGTGCCAGTTTCCGGACAGGCGGCTATGGCTACACCTTC
>TRBV19|TRBD1|.|TRBJ1-2
CASRQQGDDYGYTF
TGTGCCAGTAGACAACAGGGGGATGACTATGGCTACACCTTC
>TRBV19|.|.|TRBJ1-1
CASSKNRYTEAFF
TGTGCCAGTAGTAAGAACAGATACACTGAAGCTTTCTTT
>TRBV7-2|TRBD1|.|TRBJ1-2
CASSLGNRGDYGYTF
TGTGCCAGCAGCTTAGGCAACAGGGGTGACTATGGCTACACCTTC
>TRBV5-1|TRBD1|once|TRBJ1-4
CASSLDGTGGEKLFF
TGCGCCAGCAGCTTGGATGGGACAGGAGGTGAAAAACTGTTTTTT
>TRBV19|TRBD1|.|TRBJ1-1
CASSRTGTMNTEAFF
TGTGCCAGTAGTAGGACAGGGACCATGAACACTGAAGCTTTCTTT
>TRBV4-1|.|.|TRBJ1-4
CASSAPRGLGFEKLFF
TGCGCCAGCAGCGCGCCTCGAGGGCTCGGATTTGAAAAACTGTTTTTT
>TRBV28|.|.|TRBJ1-2
CASSWGRFVGYTF
TGTGCCAGCAGTTGGGGGCGGTTTGTGGGCTACACCTTC
>TRBV5-1|.|.|TRBJ1-3
CASSSGTTGNTIYF
TGCGCCAGCAGCTCCGGGACAACCGGAAACACCATATATTTT
>TRBV5-1|.|.|TRBJ2-5
CASSFFGTLRETQYF
TGCGCCAGCAGCTTCTTCGGGACCCTTAGGGAGACCCAGTACTTC
>TRBV7-6|.|.|TRBJ2-1
CASSLEPGAYNEQFF
TGTGCCAGCAGCTTAGAGCCAGGGGCATACAATGAGCAGTTCTTC